A single sample is the source of the 23 T cell receptor beta chains below, sequenced in a study of Tregs in tolerant kidney transplant recipients. Generated by immunoSEQ multiplex PCR, the TCRdb table keeps only in-frame clones and is missing some. The sample holds 75,000 to 95,000 clones, over 85% seen once. The sequencing input was CD8+ T cells from blood. The receptors stem from a human donor in good health.

J is TRBJ1-2 and V is TRBV15; 8 bases line up with TRBD1. CDR3 length: 15 amino acids. Germline V gene data show CDR1 as LNHNV and CDR2 as YYDKDF (reference sequence). V was pared by 0 bases and J by 8 bases, with 8 bases of the junction left unmatched. The CDR3 loop reads CATSRDGDRLRGYTF. The CDR3 DNA reads TGTGCCACCAGCAGAGATGGGGACAGGCTCCGAGGCTACACCTTC.

The gene calls are TRBV7-9 and TRBJ2-7; D is possibly TRBD1 or TRBD2 (6 bases each). CDR3 size: 13 residues. V lost 6 bases and J 1 base, leaving 10 bases between the germline ends. Germline V lookup: CDR1 SEHNR, CDR2 FQNEAQ (reference sequence). DNA for the CDR3: TGTGCCAGCAGAAGGGGGGAGTCCTACGAGCAGTACTTC. Translating it yields CASRRGESYEQYF. The complete variable domain, with remaining parts taken from reference TRBV7-9 and TRBJ2-7, reads DTGVSQNPRHKITKRGQNVTFRCDPISEHNRLYWYRQTLGQGPEFLTYFQNEAQLEKSRLLSDRFSAERPKGSFSTLEIQRTEQGDSAMYLCASRRGESYEQYFGPGTRLTVT.

V is TRBV10-2 and J is TRBJ2-3, with unresolved D. Trimming pared 0 bases from V and 2 bases from J, leaving 6 bases between. The CDR3 has 14 amino acids. Germline lookup yields CDR1 WSHSY and CDR2 SAAADI. The CDR3 nucleotides read TGCGCCAGCAGTGAGTCCGGGCCCACAGATACGCAGTATTTT. It codes for CASSESGPTDTQYF.

The chain links TRBV14 to TRBJ2-3; D is unresolved. The CDR3 has 15 residues. CDR1 SGHDN and CDR2 FVKESK come from the germline V gene. V lost 0 bases and J 0 bases, leaving 7 bases between the germline ends. Here the CDR3 DNA reads TGTGCCAGCAGCCAAGATCCTTTGAGCACAGATACGCAGTATTTT. Residues: CASSQDPLSTDTQYF.

The chain links TRBV25-1 to TRBJ2-7; D is unresolved. V was cut by 5 bases and J by 5 bases, with 10 bases left in between. CDR1 MGHDK and CDR2 SYGVNS come from the germline V gene. CDR3 length: 12 residues. This chain's CDR3 is CASSHGFNEQYF. The CDR3 region has the DNA TGTGCCAGCAGTCACGGGTTCAACGAGCAGTACTTC.

This chain joins TRBV11-2 and TRBJ2-5; D is ambiguous. The V and J ends lost 7 bases and 5 bases respectively, with 14 bases between them. Germline V gives CDR1 SGHAT, CDR2 FQNNGV. This CDR3 contains 13 residues. In DNA form, the CDR3 reads TGTGCCAGCACCTTGGAAGGGTGGGAGACCCAGTACTTC. Translated, it gives CASTLEGWETQYF.

The chain employs TRBV4-1 and TRBJ2-7; weak D call: TRBD1 (7 bases). Trimming took 1 base from V and 2 from J, leaving 15 bases between them. The CDR3 is 16 amino acids. Germline CDR1 reads MGHRA; CDR2 reads YSYEKL. CDR3 DNA: TGCGCCAGCAGCCAAGTTAGGGGCAGGGGGGCCTACGAGCAGTACTTC. This translates into CASSQVRGRGAYEQYF.

The genes are TRBV9 and TRBJ2-6, with D possibly called TRBD1 or TRBD2 (6 bases each). The CDR3 runs 15 residues. Per the germline V gene, CDR1 is SGDLS and CDR2 is YYNGEE. The germline V and J ends were trimmed by 2 bases and 8 bases, with 14 bases remaining between them. The CDR3, as DNA: TGTGCCAGCAGCGTCGGTGGAGGGGGGACCAACGTCCTGACTTTC. Encoded protein: CASSVGGGGTNVLTF. Full variable domain (rest looked up from reference TRBV9 and TRBJ2-6): DSGVTQTPKHLITATGQRVTLRCSPRSGDLSVYWYQQSLDQGLQFLIQYYNGEERAKGNILERFSAQQFPDLHSELNLSSLELGDSALYFCASSVGGGGTNVLTFGAGSRLTVL.

V and J are TRBV5-4 and TRBJ2-5, with TRBD1 as a possible D gene (5 bases). Germline assignment: CDR1 SGHNT and CDR2 YYREEE (reference sequence). V lost 0 bases, J lost 4 bases, and 13 bases lay in between. There are 15 residues in the CDR3. The CDR3 spells CASSLVGQGSETQYF. The CDR3 nucleotides are TGTGCCAGCAGCTTGGTGGGCCAGGGCTCAGAGACCCAGTACTTC.

This rearrangement joins TRBV15 to TRBJ2-5, with TRBD2 identical over 10 bases. The J call may be mistaken, given a closer DNA end match to TRBJ2-7. Looked up from germline, CDR1 is LNHNV and CDR2 is YYDKDF (reference sequence). The CDR3 loop spans 16 amino acids. The CDR3, as DNA: TGTGCCACCAGCAGAGAGGGGCTAGCGGGAGTCAACGAGCAGTACTTC. It translates to CATSREGLAGVNEQYF.

The V gene is TRBV5-6, the J gene TRBJ2-2, with no clear D. The length of the CDR3 is 15 residues. Between the trimmed V and J ends, which lost 0 bases and 1 base, there was a span of 7 bases. Per the germline V gene, CDR1 is SGHDT and CDR2 is YYEEEE. The CDR3 sequence: CASSLALLNTGELFF. In DNA form, the CDR3 reads TGTGCCAGCAGCTTGGCCCTCTTGAACACCGGGGAGCTGTTTTTT.

This clone was counted a single time. V is TRBV27 and J is TRBJ1-2; D is uncertain. CDR1 MNHEY and CDR2 SMNVEV come from the germline V gene (reference sequence). The CDR3 consists of 14 residues. V was shortened by 6 bases and J by 4 bases, with 15 bases between the two germline ends. CDR3 protein: CASSLIGSLYGYTF. In DNA, the CDR3 is TGTGCCAGCAGCCTCATAGGCAGCCTCTATGGCTACACCTTC.

V and J are TRBV9 and TRBJ2-7, with 11 bases lining up with TRBD1. The V gene's germline CDR1 is SGDLS and CDR2 YYNGEE. V shed 0 bases and J 3 bases; nucleotides not matched to a gene: 2. The CDR3 runs to 15 residues. The CDR3 is CASSVGDRGSYEQYF. CDR3 sequence (DNA): TGTGCCAGCAGCGTAGGGGACAGGGGGAGCTACGAGCAGTACTTC.

The CDR3 DNA sequence: TGTGCCAGCAGCTTGACTAGGGGCGATGAGCAGTTCTTC. The encoded protein is CASSLTRGDEQFF. The gene calls are TRBV5-6 and TRBJ2-1; D possibly uses TRBD1 or TRBD2 (5 bases each). Germline V gives CDR1 SGHDT, CDR2 YYEEEE. The V end lost 1 base, the J end lost 8 bases, and 10 bases lay between the germline ends. This CDR3 contains 13 residues.

V usage is TRBV29-1 and J usage is TRBJ1-5; 8 positions match TRBD1. CDR1 and CDR2 from the germline V gene are SQVTM and ANQGSEA. V lost 6 bases, J lost 7 bases, and 8 bases stayed unmatched. The CDR3 spans 13 residues. The CDR3 coding sequence is TGCAGCGTGGCAGGACAGGGTGTCCAGCCCCAGCATTTT. Amino acid sequence: CSVAGQGVQPQHF.

The chain joins TRBV2 to TRBJ2-7, with TRBD2 matching over 8 bases. The CDR3 has 13 amino acids. J was trimmed by 2 bases and V by 4 bases; bases with no gene match: 1. Per the germline V gene, CDR1 is SNHLY and CDR2 is FYNNEI. The CDR3, as DNA: TGTGCCAGCAGTGCGGGACTAGCCTACGAGCAGTACTTC. Translating gives CASSAGLAYEQYF.

The rearrangement joins TRBV7-9 to TRBJ2-1; the D is unclear. Deletions cut 3 bases from V and 0 bases from J, with 9 bases between. The CDR3 runs 15 residues. CDR1 and CDR2 (germline): SEHNR, FQNEAQ (reference sequence). CDR3 sequence reads: CASSFSFGSYNEQFF. The CDR3 DNA sequence: TGTGCCAGCAGCTTTAGTTTCGGCTCCTACAATGAGCAGTTCTTC.

This chain links TRBV11-2 with TRBJ2-1; TRBD2 aligns across 8 bases. The CDR3 length is 17 residues. Per the germline V gene, CDR1 is SGHAT and CDR2 is FQNNGV. The V and J ends lost 7 bases and 8 bases, in that order; junction bases with no gene match: 19. CDR3 DNA: TGTGCCAGCACTCTCAACGCGGGGCTAGCGGGTTGGGATGAGCAGTTCTTC. As protein: CASTLNAGLAGWDEQFF.

The V call is TRBV6-6, the J call TRBJ2-2; D perhaps matches TRBD2 (5 bases). The V end lost 6 bases, the J end lost 4 bases, and 15 bases lay between the germline ends. Germline CDR1 is MNHNY and CDR2 is SVGAGI (reference sequence). The CDR3 is 15 residues long. The CDR3 loop reads CASRGSPVGTGELFF. The CDR3 coding sequence is TGTGCCAGCAGGGGGAGCCCAGTGGGCACCGGGGAGCTGTTTTTT.

The chain uses TRBV21-1 and TRBJ2-7; whether TRBD1, the table's D call, matches the DNA was not checked. TRBV21-1 is tagged as a pseudogene. The CDR3 sequence is 14 residues long. The CDR3 nucleotides read TGTGCCAGCAGCACGACAGGGGATGCCTACGAGCAGTACTTC. Translation: CASSTTGDAYEQYF.

This sequence joins TRBV7-2 and TRBJ2-1, with 7 positions matching TRBD2. This CDR3 is 13 amino acids long. CDR1 is SGHTA and CDR2 is FQGNSA in the germline V gene. V lost 3 bases, J lost 9 bases, and 5 bases stayed unmatched. CDR3 in DNA: TGTGCCAGCAGCTTGGACTGGGGGGGTGAGCAGTTCTTC. This codes for CASSLDWGGEQFF.

This chain links TRBV14 with TRBJ2-3; D is perhaps TRBD1 (5 bases). Looked up from germline, CDR1 is SGHDN and CDR2 is FVKESK. V dropped 1 base and J dropped 2 bases, with 10 bases sitting between them. The CDR3 runs to 15 residues. The CDR3 loop reads CASSQGPGPTDTQYF. Written as DNA, the CDR3 is TGTGCCAGCAGCCAAGGGCCAGGGCCCACAGATACGCAGTATTTT.

The chain is built from TRBV6-1 and TRBJ2-7; the match to TRBD1 covers 9 bases. Per germline, CDR1 MNHNS and CDR2 SASEGT. The CDR3 consists of 15 residues. V dropped 4 bases and J dropped 4; count of bases not matched to a gene: 8. Here the CDR3 reads CASSAVGQGTYEQYF. The CDR3 region has the DNA TGTGCCAGCAGTGCGGTGGGACAGGGAACTTACGAGCAGTACTTC.